A selection of T cell receptor beta chains follows, all from one sample in a study of vaccination and CD4 T cells after COVID-19. TCRdb fed the PCR reads into MiXCR, producing one record per CDR3 protein. This table has more than 9,500 distinct CDR3 sequences, over 40% appearing once. No antigen is known for these receptors. The specimen sequenced was CD4+ T cells from blood, cultured in vitro. The receptors come from a human donor who had recovered from COVID-19. Both conserved end residues are part of each CDR3. A D gene is named only where the DNA matches it firmly.

>15|TRBV19|NA
CASSSTGSINQPQHF
>16|TRBV5-4|TRBD1
CASSHRQGPIGTEAFF
>15|TRBV7-9|NA
CASSLVNIGASGYTF
>14|TRBV12-3/TRBV12-4|TRBD1
CASSLGQGNQPQHF
>15|TRBV2|NA
CASSGGPPSTDTQYF
>14|TRBV6-5|TRBD1
CASSYSMDRVFYTF
>15|TRBV12-3/TRBV12-4|NA
CASSLSGRTNYGYTF
>16|TRBV6-2/TRBV6-3|NA
CASSSLSRGPSYEQYF
>13|TRBV24-1|NA
CATSPPGGFGYTF
>15|TRBV6-2/TRBV6-3|NA
CASSYDGGGRYEQYF
>15|TRBV11-3|NA
CASSTGGSGANVLTF
>15|TRBV9|TRBD1
CASSTGDRDNTEAFF
>16|TRBV6-2/TRBV6-3|NA
CASSSSTAKWQETQYF
>13|TRBV7-2|NA
CASSPYTGQPQHF
>13|TRBV6-5|NA
CASSYTRGDEQYF
>15|TRBV11-1|TRBD2
CASSLGGTRIGELFF
>11|TRBV11-2|NA
CASSFATEAFF
>13|TRBV19|NA
CASSTTTGNTIYF
>14|TRBV20-1|TRBD2
CSAHSGTLSYEQYF
>16|TRBV6-1|TRBD1
CASSHRRQGSAGELFF
>13|TRBV19|NA
CASSIAGNYGYTF
>14|TRBV19|TRBD1
CASSRQGTNYGYTF
>15|TRBV20-1|NA
CSARAGPSSYNEQFF
>13|TRBV6-1|TRBD1
CAGRGFVTGELFF
>14|TRBV6-1|NA
CASSEDTRAGTQYF
>15|TRBV7-2|TRBD1
CASSLGQGFTDTQYF
>15|TRBV7-9|NA
CASSLVGRVNNEQFF
>14|TRBV6-1|NA
CASSEPPNTGELFF
>14|TRBV15|TRBD1
CATSRAGGSYEQYF
>13|TRBV10-3|NA
CAISGGAWGEQYF
>15|TRBV4-1|TRBD1
CASSHGQGGFGPQHF
>15|TRBV7-2|NA
CASSLATASGNTIYF
>15|TRBV15|NA
CATSREQGNSEKLFF
>16|TRBV19|NA
CASSILDTLSGNTIYF
>14|TRBV27|NA
CASSYRAGTDTQYF
>13|TRBV20-1|TRBD1
CSANTGGNQPQHF
>14|TRBV5-4|NA
CASSLGLMANVLTF
>15|TRBV12-3/TRBV12-4|NA
CASSTRQAGGNGYTF
>14|TRBV5-4|TRBD2
CASSLREGSGEQYF
>15|TRBV7-2|NA
CASSLGGRMGDTQYF
>11|TRBV25-1|NA
CASRLFTEAFF
>14|TRBV9|NA
CASSAVGGNYGYTF
>15|TRBV5-1|TRBD1
CASSSGPGQGTEAFF
>13|TRBV11-3|TRBD2
CASSSGTDNEQFF
>15|TRBV11-2|NA
CASSPPTSRVYGYTF
>13|TRBV2|NA
CASTPVSTGELFF
>14|TRBV20-1|NA
CSPGHPAGRETQYF
>14|TRBV6-2/TRBV6-3|TRBD1
CASTMDRVTGELFF
>15|TRBV2|NA
CASTPSGGSNQPQHF
>18|TRBV24-1|TRBD2
CATSETEAAGGSTDTQYF